The text below deals with one T cell receptor beta chain. TCRdb's copy holds only in-frame clones and misses some; the assay was immunoSEQ multiplex PCR. Among under 200,000 clones listed, over 75% were seen once. From germline, CDR1 is LGHDT and CDR2 YNNKEL (reference sequence). This CDR3 contains 15 residues. V shed 4 bases and J shed 0 bases, with 10 bases lying between them. The data stem from a study of blood T cell repertoires in COVID-19. Turning to the study itself: The United States, Italy and Spain were the sources of the acute and convalescent COVID-19 samples.

This rearrangement joins TRBV3-1 (or the pseudogene TRBV3-2) to TRBJ1-3; D perhaps matches TRBD1 (6 bases). The TCR was taken from a woman aged 45-59 years who had recovered from COVID-19. The specimen sequenced was PBMCs or T cells enriched from blood (not recorded which). The CDR3 reads CASSPGHSSGNTIYF. The CDR3 region has the DNA TGTGCCAGCAGCCCGGGACATAGCTCTGGAAACACCATATATTTT.